The rows below give T cell receptor beta chains drawn from one sample of a study of long-term antiretroviral therapy in people with HIV. Clones were read by immunoSEQ multiplex PCR, and TCRdb kept only the in-frame ones, dropping some. The data hold some 20,000 clones, with over 60% observed a single time. Sequencing was performed on unsorted PBMCs, taken 2.9 years after starting antiretroviral therapy. The receptors stem from a woman in her 30s with HIV. Each CDR3 is given with its conserved first and last residue.

TRBJ2-7 | TRBV5-1 | CASSTGYEQYF
TRBJ2-5 | TRBV2 | CASSVDQETQYF
TRBJ2-3 | TRBV5-8 | CASSLGLAGATDTQYF
TRBJ2-3 | TRBV1 | CTSRILAGAGDTQYF
TRBJ2-5 | TRBV25-1 | CASSVPGTHGETQYF
TRBJ1-2 | TRBV19 | CASSRDRGMNGYTF
TRBJ2-3 | TRBV7-2 | CASSQRGAAGALTDTQYF
TRBJ1-1 | TRBV4-2 | CASSQDRTVNTEAFF
TRBJ2-3 | TRBV5-1 | CASSSGTGYSTDTQYF
TRBJ1-2 | TRBV6-6 | CASSPRTQNYGYTF
TRBJ2-7 | TRBV6-1 | CASGAGVSYEQYF
TRBJ1-1 | TRBV10-3 | CATQQGIDTEAFF
TRBJ2-3 | TRBV25-1 | CASSSTRDTQYF
TRBJ2-5 | TRBV5-6 | CASSLPQETQYF
TRBJ2-3 | TRBV27 | CASSRRTETGLDTQYF
TRBJ2-2 | TRBV7-3 | CASSPAGGTGELFF
TRBJ2-1 | TRBV6-5 | CASMIGTTEFF
TRBJ2-1 | TRBV5-1 | CASSSTSFNNEQFF
TRBJ2-1 | TRBV18 | CASSPRGGGYTEQFF
TRBJ2-3 | TRBV4-1 | CASSQASGGDTDTQYF
TRBJ2-2 | TRBV28 | CASSLQGPNGELFF
TRBJ1-5 | TRBV2 | CASSEVARGGQPQHF
TRBJ1-5 | TRBV4-1 | CASSQGYEGGTGNSNQPQHF
TRBJ2-7 | TRBV5-8 | CASSRSLASSYEQYF
TRBJ2-3 | TRBV7-8 | CASSLVGWTSDTQYF
TRBJ2-2 | TRBV5-1 | CASGYRGSDGELFF
TRBJ2-5 | TRBV7-2 | CASSRAASGGSRETQYF
TRBJ2-5 | TRBV9 | CASSVGRGLAGEETQYF
TRBJ2-3 | TRBV6-1 | CAIMGDIDTQYF
TRBJ2-1 | TRBV6-6 | CASSYKGQTNGNEQFF
TRBJ1-5 | TRBV2 | CASSARDGYNQPQHF
TRBJ1-5 | TRBV7-6 | CASSLEGRYSNQPQHF
TRBJ2-3 | TRBV27 | CASSPYSFASTDTQYF
TRBJ1-2 | TRBV9 | CASSPAFAYGYTF
TRBJ1-3 | TRBV19 | CASSTALDLSRNTIYF
TRBJ2-3 | TRBV12-5 | CASGLDSADTQYF
TRBJ2-1 | TRBV19 | CASSIDQGSYNEQFF
TRBJ1-4 | TRBV10-3 | CAISAGRGKNEKLFF
TRBJ1-4 | TRBV6-1 | CASSEARATNEKLFF
TRBJ1-1 | TRBV5-5 | CASSSGLNTEAFF
TRBJ1-2 | TRBV2 | CASSEGGQEGGYTF